This T cell receptor beta chain was documented in a study of early T cells in non-severe SARS-CoV-2 infection. Study information: Chains stayed unpaired after sequencing of bulk RNA from unsorted whole blood.

V was shortened by 3 bases and J by 3 bases, with 12 bases between the two germline ends. There are 15 residues in the CDR3. The germline V gene has CDR1 LGHDT and CDR2 YNNKEL (reference sequence). This clonotype was seen more than once but under ten times. Attachment of unique molecular identifiers to individual cDNA molecules was performed. MiXCR, applied by TCRdb to the 5' RACE reads, yields one record per CDR3 protein. The table lists tens of thousands of distinct CDR3 sequences, 5% of them singletons. Sequenced here: whole blood, sampled at baseline. The TCR was taken from an adult who was a healthcare worker with PCR-confirmed SARS-CoV-2 infection or an uninfected control (not recorded which). The chain couples TRBV3-1 to TRBJ2-1; D is undetermined. In nucleotides, the CDR3 is TGTGCCAGCAGCCATGCCGTAGCTGGCTACAATGAGCAGTTCTTC. Translated, it gives CASSHAVAGYNEQFF.